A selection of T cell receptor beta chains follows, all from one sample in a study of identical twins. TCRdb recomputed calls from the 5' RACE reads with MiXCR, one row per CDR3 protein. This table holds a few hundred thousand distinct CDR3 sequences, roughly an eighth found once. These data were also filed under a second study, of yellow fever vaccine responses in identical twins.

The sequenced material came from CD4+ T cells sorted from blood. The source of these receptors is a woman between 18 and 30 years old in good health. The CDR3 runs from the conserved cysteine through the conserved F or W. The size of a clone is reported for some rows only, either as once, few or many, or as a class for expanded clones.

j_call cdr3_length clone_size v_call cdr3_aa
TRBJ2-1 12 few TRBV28 CASSPWDRGKFF
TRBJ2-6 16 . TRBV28 CASSRDTGAGANVLTF
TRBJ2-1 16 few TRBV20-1 CSAKTSGSWSYNEQFF
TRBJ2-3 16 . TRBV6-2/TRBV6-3 CASSYSIRGATDTQYF
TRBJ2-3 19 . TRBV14 CASSQDPASGRAGTDTQYF
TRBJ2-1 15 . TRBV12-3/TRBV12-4 CASTLRSSLGNEQFF
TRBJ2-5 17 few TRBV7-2 CASSSPGGSGGQETQYF
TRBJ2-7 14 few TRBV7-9 CASSSQGAPYEQYF
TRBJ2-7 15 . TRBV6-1 CASSEIEGPKYEQYF
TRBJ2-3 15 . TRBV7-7 CASSLARTGADTQYF
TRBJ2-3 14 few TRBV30 CAWSVRSGRDTQYF
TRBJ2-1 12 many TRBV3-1 CASSQVKGEQFF
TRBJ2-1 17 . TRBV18 CASSPTPSGSSYNEQFF
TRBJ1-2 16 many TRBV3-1 CASSQDMAQGLYGYTF
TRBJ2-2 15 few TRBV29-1 CSVGTSGTNTGELFF
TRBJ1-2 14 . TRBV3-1 CASSRFSGNYGYTF
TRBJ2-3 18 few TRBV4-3 CASSQDWVSGKRGDTQYF
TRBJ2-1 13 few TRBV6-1 CASKGQNYNEQFF
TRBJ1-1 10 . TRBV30 CAWRSPEAFF
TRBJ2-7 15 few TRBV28 CASSPGGLQTYEQYF
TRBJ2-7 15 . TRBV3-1 CASSPRTSGGYEQYF
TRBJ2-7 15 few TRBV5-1 CASSLAGREKWEQYF
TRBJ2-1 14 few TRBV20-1 CSAPRQGGGGEQFF
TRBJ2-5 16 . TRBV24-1 CATSGASGGALETQYF
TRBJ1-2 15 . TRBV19 CASSIGTGGGYGYTF
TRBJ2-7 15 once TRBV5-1 CASSLDFTSSYEQYF
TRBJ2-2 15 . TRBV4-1 CASSRGQGAAGELFF
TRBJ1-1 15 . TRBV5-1 CASSLGTGLGTEAFF
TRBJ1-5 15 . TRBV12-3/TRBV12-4 CASSLSSGVNQPQHF
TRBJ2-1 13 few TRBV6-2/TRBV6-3 CASSTILERPQFF